Reported below is one T cell receptor (beta chain). Since a much larger clone is just one base distant, this may be a read error. Amplification of TCR alpha and beta CDR3 regions from RNA used iRepertoire nested multiplex PCR. For one-step reverse transcription and amplification, about 90-450 ng of tissue mRNA or PBMC total RNA was used. TCRdb fed the multiplex PCR reads into MiXCR, producing one record per CDR3 protein. The sample yields over 90,000 distinct CDR3 sequences, under 30% seen once. This sample is drawn from a study of glioma-infiltrating T cells. Germline loops: CDR1 DFQATT, CDR2 SNEGSKA (reference sequence). There are 11 residues in the CDR3.

The TCR sequence derives from a human donor with low-grade glioma or glioblastoma, undergoing nonglioma brain surgery, or in good health (not recorded which). The J gene is TRBJ1-4, the V gene TRBV20-1; D gene uncertain. Material: glioma tissue, nonneoplastic brain tissue, or PBMCs (not recorded which). This CDR3 reads CSAKRHERLFF. Here the CDR3 DNA reads TGCAGTGCTAAACGCCATGAAAGACTGTTTTTT.